Each of the 23 T cell receptor beta chains below was sequenced from the same sample in a study of ipilimumab plus nivolumab after autologous stem cell transplantation. Generated by immunoSEQ multiplex PCR, the TCRdb table keeps only in-frame clones and is missing some. The table has about 47,000 clones, 70% to 90% seen once. The sample in question was PBMCs, obtained in a trial of ipilimumab plus nivolumab as post-transplant consolidation. The origin of the receptors is a male donor with multiple myeloma.

This chain joins TRBV5-8 and TRBJ1-1; D not resolved. Trimming removed 0 bases at V and 11 bases at J, with 11 bases between. CDR3 size: 12 residues. Per the germline V gene, CDR1 is SGHTS and CDR2 is YDEGEE. The CDR3 DNA reads as TGTGCCAGCAGCTTGGAGGGCAGTCTGGCTTTCTTT. Residues: CASSLEGSLAFF.

The chain has TRBV5-1 and TRBJ2-1; 8 nucleotides match TRBD2. CDR1 and CDR2 (germline): SGHRS, YFSETQ. This CDR3 region has 15 residues. V shed 0 bases and J 9 bases; nucleotides not matched to a gene: 8. This CDR3 reads CASSLGTGGLGEQFF. CDR3 nucleotide sequence: TGCGCCAGCAGCTTGGGAACGGGAGGGCTCGGTGAGCAGTTCTTC.

The chain carries TRBV9 and TRBJ1-1; D is ambiguous. This CDR3 is built from 14 residues. V lost 4 bases to trimming and J lost 6 bases, with 16 bases between them. The germline CDR1 and CDR2 sequences are SGDLS and YYNGEE. The CDR3 spells CASSPSLGVPEAFF. The CDR3 DNA follows: TGTGCCAGCAGCCCCTCCCTTGGGGTCCCTGAAGCTTTCTTT.

This clone was recorded once. The chain combines TRBV27 with TRBJ2-5, with D tentatively TRBD1 (6 bases). Trimming took 5 bases from V and 5 from J, leaving 15 bases between them. CDR1 is MNHEY and CDR2 is SMNVEV in the germline V gene (reference sequence). The CDR3 extends over 14 amino acids. The CDR3: CASSTMGARETQYF. The CDR3 DNA is TGTGCCAGCAGTACCATGGGGGCGCGTGAGACCCAGTACTTC.

This chain joins TRBV18 and TRBJ1-2; D might be TRBD1 (5 bases). The length of the CDR3 is 18 residues. V was clipped by 4 bases and J by 4 bases, with 25 bases between them. Germline assignment: CDR1 KGHSH and CDR2 LQKENI. The CDR3 loop reads CASSQRIIRQNFSYGYTF. The CDR3 coding sequence is TGTGCCAGCTCACAACGAATTATCAGACAGAACTTCTCCTATGGCTACACCTTC.

The V and J genes are TRBV5-1 and TRBJ2-2; 9 nucleotides match TRBD2. The CDR3 runs to 16 residues. Germline CDR1 is SGHRS and CDR2 is YFSETQ. With 0 bases clipped from V and 6 bases from J, the junction kept 6 bases outside the gene matches. This CDR3 is CASSLAAGGQAGELFF. The CDR3 DNA reads TGCGCCAGCAGCTTGGCCGCGGGGGGGCAAGCCGGGGAGCTGTTTTTT.

This clone occurred once. The V gene is TRBV7-8, the J gene TRBJ2-5; D could derive from TRBD1 or TRBD2 (5 bases each). The germline CDR1 and CDR2 sequences are SGHVS and FQNEAQ. Trimming cost V 5 bases and J 2 bases, with 15 bases left between them. The CDR3 loop spans 15 amino acids. Here the CDR3 DNA reads TGTGCCAGCAGCACCCTCCCGGGACCTCAAGAGACCCAGTACTTC. It yields the protein CASSTLPGPQETQYF.

The V and J genes are TRBV2 and TRBJ2-7; a weak D match, TRBD1 (5 bases). The V end was cut by 6 bases, the J end by 5 bases, with 8 bases between. The CDR3 contains 11 residues. Germline V lookup: CDR1 SNHLY, CDR2 FYNNEI. CDR3 loop: CASRGVHEQYF. Written as DNA, the CDR3 is TGTGCCAGCAGAGGGGTCCACGAGCAGTACTTC.

This chain connects TRBV6-5 to TRBJ1-1; D remains ambiguous. V was trimmed by 2 bases and J by 4 bases, leaving 11 bases between them. The CDR3 sequence is 14 residues long. CDR1 and CDR2 from the germline V gene are MNHEY and SVGAGI. The CDR3 loop reads CASSYGSFGTEAFF. CDR3 DNA sequence: TGTGCCAGCAGTTACGGCTCCTTTGGCACTGAAGCTTTCTTT.

Only a few counts were recorded for this clone. The V gene is TRBV30, the J gene TRBJ2-1; D may be TRBD1 or TRBD2 (5 bases each). Per germline, CDR1 GTSNPN and CDR2 SVGIG (reference sequence). V was trimmed by 2 bases and J by 8 bases, leaving 19 bases between them. The CDR3 has 15 residues. The CDR3 is CAWSYGTRYTDEQFF. The CDR3 nucleotides are TGTGCCTGGAGTTACGGGACGCGTTACACGGATGAGCAGTTCTTC.

This clone occurred once. The chain recombines TRBV29-1 with TRBJ2-1, with 8 bases lining up with TRBD1. CDR3 length: 14 residues. The germline V gene encodes CDR1 SQVTM and CDR2 ANQGSEA. J gave up 8 bases and V 2 bases, and 8 bases lay outside the gene matches. CDR3 protein: CSVETPDREDEQFF. DNA of the CDR3: TGCAGCGTTGAAACCCCGGACAGGGAGGATGAGCAGTTCTTC.

The chain is built from TRBV7-2 and TRBJ2-2; D is uncertain. The germline gives CDR1 SGHTA, CDR2 FQGNSA. Trimming shortened V by 3 bases and J by 0 bases, and 5 bases separated the two germline ends. There are 14 residues in the CDR3. The CDR3 coding sequence is TGTGCCAGCAGCTTTGGTGCGAACACCGGGGAGCTGTTTTTT. This sequence encodes CASSFGANTGELFF.

The CDR3 nucleotides are TGTGCCAGCAGCCGATACAATCAGCCCCAGCATTTT. Its translation is CASSRYNQPQHF. The rearrangement uses TRBV7-2 and TRBJ1-5; D not resolved. Trimming pared 5 bases from V and 3 bases from J, leaving 5 bases between. Germline assignment: CDR1 SGHTA and CDR2 FQGNSA. The CDR3 is 12 residues long.

The rearrangement links TRBV5-6 to TRBJ1-6; D remains unclear. Germline CDR1 reads SGHDT; CDR2 reads YYEEEE. The V end lost 2 bases, the J end lost 9 bases, and 9 bases lay between the germline ends. This CDR3 is 13 amino acids long. The CDR3 sequence is CASSLGRGSPLHF. The CDR3 DNA is TGTGCCAGCAGCTTAGGACGGGGTTCACCCCTCCACTTT.

The table lists this clone with a count of one. The same CDR3 arises from other DNA sequences in this sample as well. The chain joins TRBV18 to TRBJ1-5; TRBD1 aligns across 11 bases. The CDR3 spans 15 residues. Germline CDR1 reads KGHSH; CDR2 reads LQKENI. V trimming: 0 bases; J trimming: 6 bases; junction bases outside the gene matches: 1. The CDR3 sequence is CASSPPGQGGQPQHF. The CDR3 region has the DNA TGTGCCAGCTCACCACCGGGACAGGGGGGTCAGCCCCAGCATTTT.

This sequence joins TRBV9 and TRBJ1-2; 7 nucleotides align to TRBD1. The CDR3 is made up of 13 amino acids. V lost 5 bases, J lost 6 bases, and 7 bases stayed unmatched. Germline V lookup: CDR1 SGDLS, CDR2 YYNGEE. CDR3 protein: CASSPDRDDGYTF. The CDR3 nucleotides are TGTGCCAGCAGTCCTGACAGGGATGATGGCTACACCTTC.

The chain employs TRBV5-1 and TRBJ1-5, with D perhaps matching TRBD1 (6 bases). Germline V lookup: CDR1 SGHRS, CDR2 YFSETQ. The CDR3 totals 15 residues. V lost 6 bases and J lost 3, with 16 bases in between. This CDR3 reads CASTTLPGVNQPQHF. The CDR3 nucleotides read TGCGCCAGCACTACCCTTCCAGGGGTCAATCAGCCCCAGCATTTT.

This chain uses TRBV27 with TRBJ1-4; 9 nucleotides agree with TRBD1. Per the germline V gene, CDR1 is MNHEY and CDR2 is SMNVEV (reference sequence). The CDR3 has 17 residues. V dropped 4 bases and J dropped 7; count of bases not matched to a gene: 13. CDR3 protein: CASSSIGTGQGGEKLFF. CDR3 nucleotide sequence: TGTGCCAGCAGTTCCATAGGGACAGGGCAAGGGGGTGAAAAACTGTTTTTT.

This chain connects TRBV30 to TRBJ1-3; D is possibly TRBD1 (5 bases). The ends were cut back, 0 bases at V and 0 bases at J, with 9 bases in the middle. This CDR3 region has 15 residues. Looked up from germline, CDR1 is GTSNPN and CDR2 is SVGIG (reference sequence). The CDR3 nucleotides are TGTGCCTGGAGTGTAGGGGTTTACTCTGGAAACACCATATATTTT. Translation: CAWSVGVYSGNTIYF.

The table lists this clone with a few counts. The V gene is TRBV18, the J gene TRBJ1-4; D uncertain. Germline lookup yields CDR1 KGHSH and CDR2 LQKENI. The CDR3 consists of 16 residues. V was cut by 6 bases and J by 0 bases, with 14 bases left in between. In nucleotides, the CDR3 is TGTGCCAGCTCGGCCGGACTTATTGCAACTAATGAAAAACTGTTTTTT. It translates to CASSAGLIATNEKLFF.

The genes are TRBV19 and TRBJ2-2, with a tentative D call TRBD1 (5 bases). V shed 5 bases and J shed 7 bases, with 17 bases lying between them. Germline loops: CDR1 LNHDA, CDR2 SQIVND (reference sequence). This CDR3 has 15 residues. The CDR3 spells CASSQNPNTGGELFF. CDR3 nucleotides: TGTGCCAGTAGTCAGAACCCCAATACAGGCGGGGAGCTGTTTTTT.

The CDR3 is CSVGTGGSETQYF. CDR3 nucleotides: TGCAGCGTTGGTACAGGGGGCAGCGAGACCCAGTACTTC. The chain couples TRBV29-1 to TRBJ2-5, with 9 nucleotides matching TRBD1. The CDR3 length is 13 residues. V shed 4 bases, J shed 5 bases, and the junction held 5 bases outside the gene matches. Germline V gives CDR1 SQVTM, CDR2 ANQGSEA.

The chain has TRBV6-5 and TRBJ1-1, with a possible D match to TRBD1 (6 bases). The CDR3 consists of 16 residues. V gave up 4 bases and J gave up 0 bases, with 15 bases separating them. Germline values: CDR1 MNHEY, CDR2 SVGAGI. The CDR3 protein is CASSSEVDRLNTEAFF. The CDR3 region has the DNA TGTGCCAGCAGTTCCGAAGTAGACAGGTTGAACACTGAAGCTTTCTTT.